Listed below are T cell receptor beta chains from one sample, sequenced in a study of blood T cells in healthy people across ages. Each CDR3 protein is one row after TCRdb ran MiXCR on the 5' RACE reads. The sample yields 1.6 million or so distinct CDR3 sequences, around 35% seen once. The sequencing sample was made of blood. The receptor source for this set is a woman aged 30 to 39 in good health. Each CDR3 is given with its conserved first and last residue. A D gene is named only where the DNA matches it firmly.

v_gene	d_gene	j_gene	CDR3nt	CDR3aa
TRBV7-2	NA	TRBJ2-6	TGTGCCAGCAGCTACGATATTCCTGGGGCCAACGTCCTGACTTTC	CASSYDIPGANVLTF
TRBV18	NA	TRBJ1-1	TGTGCCAGCTCACCCCAAAGGGACACTGAAGCTTTCTTT	CASSPQRDTEAFF
TRBV7-9	NA	TRBJ2-1	TGTGCCAGCAGCTTTGTGGGTAAGCAGTTCTTC	CASSFVGKQFF
TRBV29-1	NA	TRBJ1-2	TGCAGCGTTGAAGTTGGGGACGGATTCGGAGGCTGGGGCTACACCTTC	CSVEVGDGFGGWGYTF
TRBV4-1	NA	TRBJ2-2	TGCGCCAGCAGCCAAGGCGGGCTAGGGGGTTCCGCCGGGGAGCTGTTTTTT	CASSQGGLGGSAGELFF
TRBV5-6	NA	TRBJ1-2	TGTGCCAGCAGCTTGGGGTCGGCCGCCGCCACCTTC	CASSLGSAAATF
TRBV6-1	TRBD1	TRBJ1-6	TGTGCCAGCAGCGAGCACCGGGACAGGGCTAATTCACCCCTCCACTTT	CASSEHRDRANSPLHF
TRBV20-1	NA	TRBJ1-2	TGCAGTGCTCCCCGACAGTACTCTAACTATGGCTACACCTTC	CSAPRQYSNYGYTF
TRBV3-1	TRBD2	TRBJ2-7	TGTGCCAGCAGCCCGTCGACTAGCGGGAACTACGAGCAGTACTTC	CASSPSTSGNYEQYF
TRBV7-6	NA	TRBJ2-1	TGTGCCAGCAGCCGGACTCCACCCTCTTTATGGAATGAGCAGTTCTTC	CASSRTPPSLWNEQFF